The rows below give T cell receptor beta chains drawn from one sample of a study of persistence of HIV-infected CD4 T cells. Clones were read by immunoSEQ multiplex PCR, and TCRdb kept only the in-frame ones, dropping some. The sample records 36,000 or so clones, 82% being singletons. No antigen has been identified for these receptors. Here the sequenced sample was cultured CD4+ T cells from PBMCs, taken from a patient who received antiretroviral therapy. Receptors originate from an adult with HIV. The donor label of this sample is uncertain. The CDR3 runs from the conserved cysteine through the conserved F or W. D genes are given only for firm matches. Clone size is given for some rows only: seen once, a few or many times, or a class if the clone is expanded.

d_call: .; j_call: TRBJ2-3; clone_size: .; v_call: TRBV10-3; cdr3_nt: TGTGCCATCAGTGACCCGGGGACAAGCACAGATACGCAGTATTTT; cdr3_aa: CAISDPGTSTDTQYF
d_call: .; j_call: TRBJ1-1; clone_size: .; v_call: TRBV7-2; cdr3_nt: TGTGCCAGCAGCTTCTGGGGAGGGAGGACGATTGAAGCTTTCTTT; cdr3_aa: CASSFWGGRTIEAFF
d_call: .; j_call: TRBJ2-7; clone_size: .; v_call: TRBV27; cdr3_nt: TGTGCCAGCAGTTTAGGGTTGGTGCGACAAAGCTACGAGCAGTACTTC; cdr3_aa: CASSLGLVRQSYEQYF
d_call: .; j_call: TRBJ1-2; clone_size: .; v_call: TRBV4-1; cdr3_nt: TGCGCCAGCAGCCAAGAGACCTTGCACTATGGCTACACCTTC; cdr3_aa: CASSQETLHYGYTF
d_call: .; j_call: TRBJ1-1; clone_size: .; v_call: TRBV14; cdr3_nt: TGTGCCAGCAGCCATCGCATAGGCCCTGAAGCTTTCTTT; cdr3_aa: CASSHRIGPEAFF
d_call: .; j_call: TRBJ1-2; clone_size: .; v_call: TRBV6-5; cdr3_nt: TGTGCCAGCAGTTTTAGGCAGGGTGGCGGCTACACCTTC; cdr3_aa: CASSFRQGGGYTF
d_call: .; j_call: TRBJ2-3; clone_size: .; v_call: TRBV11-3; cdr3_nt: TGTGCCAGCGGAAACCTACAGGGAGATACGCAGTATTTT; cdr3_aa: CASGNLQGDTQYF
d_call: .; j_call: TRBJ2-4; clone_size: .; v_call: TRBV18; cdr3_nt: TGTGCCAGCTCAGGAGAGGACATTCAGTACTTC; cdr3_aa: CASSGEDIQYF
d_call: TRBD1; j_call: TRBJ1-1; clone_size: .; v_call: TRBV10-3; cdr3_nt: TGTGCCATCAGGGACCGTGACAGGGTTAACACTGAAGCTTTCTTT; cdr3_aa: CAIRDRDRVNTEAFF
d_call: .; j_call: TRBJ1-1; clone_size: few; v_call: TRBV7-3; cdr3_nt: TGTGCCAGCAGCCCTACAGGGCGTGGAAACACTGAAGCTTTCTTT; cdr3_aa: CASSPTGRGNTEAFF
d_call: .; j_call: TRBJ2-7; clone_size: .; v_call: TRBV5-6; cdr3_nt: TGTGCCAGCAGACGGTGGCAATCCTACGAGCAGTACTTC; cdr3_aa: CASRRWQSYEQYF
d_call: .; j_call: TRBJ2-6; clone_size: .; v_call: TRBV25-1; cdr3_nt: TGTGCCAGCCAGCAACGATGGACCGACCCTGGGGCCAACGTCCTGACTTTC; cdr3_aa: CASQQRWTDPGANVLTF
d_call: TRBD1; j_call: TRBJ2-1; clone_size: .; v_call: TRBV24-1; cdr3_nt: TGTGCCACCAGTGACACAGGGGGCGCTTTGGGTGAGCAGTTCTTC; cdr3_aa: CATSDTGGALGEQFF